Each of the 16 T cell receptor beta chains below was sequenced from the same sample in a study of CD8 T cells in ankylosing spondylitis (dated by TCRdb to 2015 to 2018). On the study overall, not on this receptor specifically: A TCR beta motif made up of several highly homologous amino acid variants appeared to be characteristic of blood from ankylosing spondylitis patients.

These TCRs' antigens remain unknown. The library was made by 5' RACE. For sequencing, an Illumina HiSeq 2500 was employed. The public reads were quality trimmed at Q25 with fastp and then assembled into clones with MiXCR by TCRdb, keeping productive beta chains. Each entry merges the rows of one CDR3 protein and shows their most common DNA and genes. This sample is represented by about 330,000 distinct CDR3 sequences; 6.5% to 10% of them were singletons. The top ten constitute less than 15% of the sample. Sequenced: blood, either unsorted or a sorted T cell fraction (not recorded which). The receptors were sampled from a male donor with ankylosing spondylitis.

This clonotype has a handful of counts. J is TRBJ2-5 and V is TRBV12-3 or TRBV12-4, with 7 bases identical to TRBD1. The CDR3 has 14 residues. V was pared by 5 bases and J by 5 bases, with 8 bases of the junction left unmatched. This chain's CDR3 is CASSLTNRGETQYF. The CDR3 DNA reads TGTGCCAGCAGTCTCACTAACAGGGGTGAGACCCAGTACTTC.

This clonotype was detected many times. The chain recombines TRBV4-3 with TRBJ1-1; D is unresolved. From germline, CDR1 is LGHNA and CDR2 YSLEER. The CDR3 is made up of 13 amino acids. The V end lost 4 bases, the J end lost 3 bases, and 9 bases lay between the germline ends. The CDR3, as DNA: TGCGCCAGCAGCCTATCCACGGACACTGAAGCTTTCTTT. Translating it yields CASSLSTDTEAFF.

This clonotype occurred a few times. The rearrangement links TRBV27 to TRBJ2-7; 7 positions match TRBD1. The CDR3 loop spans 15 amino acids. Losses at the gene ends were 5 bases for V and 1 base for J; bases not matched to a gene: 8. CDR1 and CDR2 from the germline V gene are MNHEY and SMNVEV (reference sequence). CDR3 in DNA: TGTGCCAGCAGTCCCTGGGACAGACTATCCTACGAGCAGTACTTC. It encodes CASSPWDRLSYEQYF.

The DNA for the CDR3 is TGCGCCAGCAGCCAATCCGCTAGCGGCACAGATACGCAGTATTTT. It specifies CASSQSASGTDTQYF. The chain links TRBV4-3 to TRBJ2-3; a weak D match, TRBD2 (6 bases). V lost 2 bases to trimming and J lost 1 base, with 10 bases between them. This CDR3 region has 15 residues. Germline values: CDR1 LGHNA, CDR2 YSLEER.

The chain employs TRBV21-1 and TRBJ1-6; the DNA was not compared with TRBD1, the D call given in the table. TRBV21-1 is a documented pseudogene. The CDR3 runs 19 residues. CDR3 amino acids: CASSKEGVQHLAYNSPLHF. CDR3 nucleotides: TGTGCCAGCAGCAAGGAGGGGGTTCAACACTTAGCCTATAATTCACCCCTCCACTTT.

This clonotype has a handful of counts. As DNA, the CDR3 is TGTGCCAGCACCTCGACAGGGACGACTGAAGCTTTCTTT. It yields the protein CASTSTGTTEAFF. The chain links TRBV14 to TRBJ1-1, with 7 bases identical to TRBD1. The CDR3 runs to 13 residues. From germline, CDR1 is SGHDN and CDR2 FVKESK. V lost 7 bases, J lost 5 bases, and 7 bases stayed unmatched.

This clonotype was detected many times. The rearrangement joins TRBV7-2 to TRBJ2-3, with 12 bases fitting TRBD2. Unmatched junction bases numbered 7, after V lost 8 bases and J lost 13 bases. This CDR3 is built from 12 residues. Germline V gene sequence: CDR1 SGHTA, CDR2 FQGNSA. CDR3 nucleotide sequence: TGTGCCAGCGAAAGACTAGCGGGAGTGAAGTATTTT. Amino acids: CASERLAGVKYF.

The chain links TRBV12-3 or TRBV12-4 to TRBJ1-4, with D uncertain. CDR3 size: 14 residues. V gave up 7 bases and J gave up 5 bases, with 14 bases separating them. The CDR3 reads CASTANGLNEKLFF. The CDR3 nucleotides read TGTGCCAGCACTGCAAACGGATTAAATGAAAAACTGTTTTTT.

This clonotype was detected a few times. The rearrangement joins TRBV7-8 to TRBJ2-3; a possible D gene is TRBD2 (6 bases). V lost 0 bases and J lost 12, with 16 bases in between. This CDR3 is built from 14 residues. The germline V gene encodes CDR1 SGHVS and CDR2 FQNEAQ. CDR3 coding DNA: TGTGCCAGCAGCTTAGCGCCATACGGGGGTGCTCAGTATTTT. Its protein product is CASSLAPYGGAQYF.

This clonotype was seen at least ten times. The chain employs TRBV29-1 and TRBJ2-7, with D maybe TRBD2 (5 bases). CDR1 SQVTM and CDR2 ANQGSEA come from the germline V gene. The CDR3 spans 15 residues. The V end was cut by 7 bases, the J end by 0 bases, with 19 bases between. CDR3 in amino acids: CSATLLGGSSYEQYF. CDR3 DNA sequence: TGCAGCGCCACTCTTCTAGGAGGTTCCTCCTACGAGCAGTACTTC.

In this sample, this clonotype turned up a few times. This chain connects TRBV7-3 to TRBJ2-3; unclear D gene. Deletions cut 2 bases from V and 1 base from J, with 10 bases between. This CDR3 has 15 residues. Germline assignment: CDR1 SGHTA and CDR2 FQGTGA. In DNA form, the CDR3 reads TGTGCCAGCAGCTTATCTCCGACGCGCACAGATACGCAGTATTTT. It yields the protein CASSLSPTRTDTQYF.

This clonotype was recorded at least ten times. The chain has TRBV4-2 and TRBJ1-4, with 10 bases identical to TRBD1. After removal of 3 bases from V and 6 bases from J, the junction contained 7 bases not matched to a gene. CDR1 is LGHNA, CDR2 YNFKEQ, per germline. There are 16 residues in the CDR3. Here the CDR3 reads CASSHAGTGADEKLFF. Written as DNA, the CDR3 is TGTGCCAGCAGCCATGCCGGGACAGGGGCGGATGAAAAACTGTTTTTT.

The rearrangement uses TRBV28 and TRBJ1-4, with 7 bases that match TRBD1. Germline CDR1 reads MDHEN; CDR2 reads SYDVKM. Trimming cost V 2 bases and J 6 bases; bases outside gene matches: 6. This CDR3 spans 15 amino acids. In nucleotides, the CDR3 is TGTGCCAGCAGTTTACTGGGCAGGGGGTATGAAAAACTGTTTTTT. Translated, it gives CASSLLGRGYEKLFF.

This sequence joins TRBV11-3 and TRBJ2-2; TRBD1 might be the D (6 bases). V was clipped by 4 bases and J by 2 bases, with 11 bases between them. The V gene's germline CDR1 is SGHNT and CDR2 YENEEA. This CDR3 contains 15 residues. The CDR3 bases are TGTGCCAGCAGCTCAAGGGGGTCTAACACCGGGGAGCTGTTTTTT. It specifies CASSSRGSNTGELFF.

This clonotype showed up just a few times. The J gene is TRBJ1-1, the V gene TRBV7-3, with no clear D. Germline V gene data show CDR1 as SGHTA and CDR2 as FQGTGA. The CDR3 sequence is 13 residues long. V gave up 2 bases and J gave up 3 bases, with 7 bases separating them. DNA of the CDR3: TGTGCCAGCAGCTTAGAGAGATACACTGAAGCTTTCTTT. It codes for CASSLERYTEAFF.

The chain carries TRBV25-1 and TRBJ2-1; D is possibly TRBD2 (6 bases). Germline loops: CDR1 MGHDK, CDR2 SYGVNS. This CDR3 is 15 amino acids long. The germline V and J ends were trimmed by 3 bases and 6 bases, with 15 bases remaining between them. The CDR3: CASSDAASVSNEQFF. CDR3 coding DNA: TGTGCCAGCAGTGACGCGGCTAGCGTCTCCAATGAGCAGTTCTTC.